Sequencing of this T cell receptor beta chain was carried out in a study of T cell responses to AZD1222 COVID-19 vaccine. As for this clone: Its antigen is still unknown.

Germline assignment: CDR1 SGHTA and CDR2 FQGNSA. V lost 2 bases and J 9 bases, leaving 8 bases between the germline ends. The CDR3 is 11 amino acids. Sequencing was performed with immunoSEQ multiplex PCR; in TCRdb, only in-frame clones are kept and a portion is missing. Of fewer than 150,000 clones listed, about nine tenths are singletons. Points from the study as a whole: Per reports, nearly half of all spike-specific TCRs target regions that are unmutated in variants.

This sequence was found in an adult in good health. The starting material was peripheral blood, obtained on day 0 of AZD1222 vaccination. This chain links TRBV7-2 with TRBJ2-7; tentatively, D is TRBD1 (5 bases). CDR3: CASSLQGRQYF. CDR3 coding DNA: TGTGCCAGCAGCTTACAGGGTAGGCAGTACTTC.